The 3 T cell receptor beta chains presented below share a single source sample, sequenced in a study of PD-1 blockade in classical Hodgkin lymphoma. All patients relapsed after autologous stem cell transplantation, and brentuximab vedotin exposure varied. Data came from immunoSEQ multiplex PCR; TCRdb stores just in-frame clones and leaves some out. The top ten clones hold approximately 20% of a sample with around 13,000 clones, approximately 90% of them seen once. Material: peripheral blood mononuclear cells (PBMCs), obtained at baseline. The origin of the receptors is a human donor with classical Hodgkin lymphoma.

This chain connects TRBV27 to TRBJ1-6; no clear D. The germline V gene encodes CDR1 MNHEY and CDR2 SMNVEV (reference sequence). This CDR3 is built from 17 residues. Trimming removed 3 bases from V and 0 bases from J, with 12 bases in between. The CDR3 reads CASSFRTSSSYNSPLHF. CDR3 sequence (DNA): TGTGCCAGCAGTTTTCGGACGAGTAGCTCCTATAATTCACCCCTCCACTTT.

The chain carries TRBV25-1 and TRBJ2-3, with a possible D match to TRBD1 (5 bases). This CDR3 region has 15 residues. V shed 4 bases and J shed 2 bases, with 13 bases lying between them. Germline CDR1 and CDR2: MGHDK and SYGVNS. The CDR3 reads CASSAGIWDTDTQYF. CDR3 coding DNA: TGTGCCAGCAGTGCAGGGATTTGGGACACAGATACGCAGTATTTT.

The rearrangement links TRBV7-3 to TRBJ1-1, with TRBD1 identical over 8 bases. Per germline, CDR1 SGHTA and CDR2 FQGTGA. The length of the CDR3 is 15 residues. Trimming at V came to 1 base and at J to 4 bases, leaving 5 bases not matched to a gene. The CDR3 here is CASSLMAGGGTEAFF. In nucleotides, the CDR3 is TGTGCCAGCAGCTTAATGGCAGGGGGCGGCACTGAAGCTTTCTTT.